A selection of T cell receptor beta chains follows, all from one sample in a study of blood T cells in healthy people across ages. TCRdb used MiXCR to reprocess the 5' RACE reads, holding one entry per CDR3 protein. The repertoire holds about 1.6 million distinct CDR3 sequences, 34% seen once, with around 10% in the top ten. The sequenced sample was blood. The receptors originated from a woman in her 30s in good health. Both conserved end residues are part of each CDR3. Each record gives: D gene, clone size, J gene, V gene, CDR3 DNA, CDR3 protein. A D gene is named only where the DNA matches it firmly. Where a row states a size, it is once, few, many or the class of an expanded clone; other rows omit it.

TRBD1 few TRBJ2-7 TRBV4-1 TGCGCCAGCAGCCCACACTCCGGGACAGGGTTATACGAGCAGTACTTC CASSPHSGTGLYEQYF
- - TRBJ1-1 TRBV29-1 TGCAGCGTTGAAGCCCCGCACAGTAAGAACACTGACGCTTTCTTT CSVEAPHSKNTDAFF
- - TRBJ1-4 TRBV12-3/TRBV12-4 TGTGCCAGCAGTTTGAGTTCAGGAGAAAAACTGTTTTTT CASSLSSGEKLFF
- - TRBJ1-1 TRBV3-1 TGTGCCAGCAGCCAAACACAGGGTTGGGACACTGAAGCTTTCTTT CASSQTQGWDTEAFF
TRBD1 - TRBJ2-3 TRBV6-5 TGTGCCAGTTGCAGGGGGAGCACAGATACGCAGTATTTT CASCRGSTDTQYF
- few TRBJ2-7 TRBV4-1 TGCGCCAGCAGCCAAGGGGGCAGGCTCTACGAGCAGTACTTC CASSQGGRLYEQYF
- many TRBJ1-2 TRBV10-3 TGTGCCATCAGTGAAGTAGGGGAGTCGGGTCGAGGCTACACCTTC CAISEVGESGRGYTF
- - TRBJ2-5 TRBV7-3 TGTGCCAGCAGTGAATGGAGGGAGACCCAGTACTTC CASSEWRETQYF
TRBD2 - TRBJ2-5 TRBV9 TGTGCCAGCAGCGCGACTAGCGGGACCCAGTACTTC CASSATSGTQYF
TRBD1 - TRBJ2-2 TRBV4-1 TGCGCCAGCAGCCAAGAAGGTTGGGACAGGGGGCTGACCGGGGAGCTGTTTTTT CASSQEGWDRGLTGELFF
- few TRBJ1-6 TRBV28 TGTGCCAGCAGTTCAAACATTCGGGCCCTCCACTTT CASSSNIRALHF
- - TRBJ2-1 TRBV12-3/TRBV12-4 TGTGCCAGCAGTTTCGGGCCAAACCTTTACAATGAGCAGTTCTTC CASSFGPNLYNEQFF
TRBD2 few TRBJ2-5 TRBV7-8 TGTGCCAGCAGCCCCCGACTAGCGGGAGCCGGGTTGACCCGGGAGACCCAGTACTTC CASSPRLAGAGLTRETQYF
- - TRBJ1-2 TRBV20-1 TGCAGTGCCCCCGTTGAAACAGGCTATGGCTACACCTTC CSAPVETGYGYTF
TRBD1 - TRBJ1-1 TRBV18 TGTGCCAGCTCACCGGACAGGAGAAAAGCTTTCTTT CASSPDRRKAFF
TRBD2 few TRBJ2-3 TRBV6-2/TRBV6-3 TGTGCCAGCAGTCACGAGTCACTAGCGGGAGACACAGATACGCAGTATTTT CASSHESLAGDTDTQYF
TRBD1 few TRBJ1-6 TRBV5-1 TGCGCCAGCAGCTCTCAGGGGGCAGGCAATTCACCCCTCCACTTT CASSSQGAGNSPLHF
TRBD1 many TRBJ2-1 TRBV10-3 TGTGCCATCAGCCGACAGGGTGACAATGAGCAGTTCTTC CAISRQGDNEQFF
- few TRBJ2-5 TRBV20-1 TGCAGTGCTAAAAAAGGGGCTAAGGAGACCCAGTACTTC CSAKKGAKETQYF
TRBD1 few TRBJ2-1 TRBV6-6 TGTGCCAGCAGTTACTCGAGACAGGGGCCCTACAATGAGCAGTTCTTC CASSYSRQGPYNEQFF
TRBD1 - TRBJ1-1 TRBV19 TGTGCCAGTAGTATGACAGGGTACACTGAAGCTTTCTTT CASSMTGYTEAFF
- - TRBJ2-5 TRBV27 TGTGCCAGCAGTTTATCGTGGGCAACACAAGAGACCCAGTACTTC CASSLSWATQETQYF
TRBD2 - TRBJ2-3 TRBV7-9 TGTGCCAGCAGCTTTAGAGCGCCGGTTTGGGCTAGCGGAGGCACAGATACGCAGTATTTT CASSFRAPVWASGGTDTQYF
TRBD1 - TRBJ1-6 TRBV27 TGTGCCAGCAGGCCCGGAGGGACAGGGAGAGATTCACCCCTCCACTTT CASRPGGTGRDSPLHF
TRBD1 - TRBJ2-7 TRBV7-9 TGTGCTAGCAGCTGCAGGACAGGGTTAGACGAGCAGTACTTC CASSCRTGLDEQYF
TRBD1 many TRBJ1-2 TRBV7-3 TGTGCCAGCAGCCCCGGGACAGGGGCTGGCGGCTACACCTTC CASSPGTGAGGYTF
- - TRBJ2-1 TRBV11-2 TGTGCCAGCAGCTTTGCCAAGGGCGGTAATGGGCAGTTCTTC CASSFAKGGNGQFF
TRBD2 - TRBJ2-7 TRBV20-1 TGCAGTGCTGTAGGGGGGACTAGTGTTAGGGAGCAGTACTTC CSAVGGTSVREQYF
TRBD2 - TRBJ2-2 TRBV11-2 TGTGCCAGCAGCAAGGGACTAGCCCTCGGGGAGCTGTTTTTT CASSKGLALGELFF
TRBD2 - TRBJ2-7 TRBV4-2 TGTGCCAGCAGCCAAGACGGTCTAGCGGGTTTGGGCTGCGAGCAGTACTTC CASSQDGLAGLGCEQYF
TRBD1 few TRBJ2-5 TRBV7-9 TGTGCCAGCAGCTCCGACAGGGGGCTAGGGACCCAGTACTTC CASSSDRGLGTQYF
- - TRBJ1-2 TRBV6-6 TGTGCCAGCAGTTACCTGGCAGGGTCAAACTATGGCTACACCTTC CASSYLAGSNYGYTF
TRBD2 few TRBJ2-7 TRBV20-1 TGCAGTGCTAACCCCCTGACTAGCGAGGGGTACGAGCAGTACTTC CSANPLTSEGYEQYF
TRBD1 - TRBJ1-1 TRBV20-1 TGCAGTGCTTCCAATTCCGGGACAGGGGGCTTAGCTTTCTTT CSASNSGTGGLAFF
- few TRBJ1-2 TRBV6-1 TGTGCCAGCACCGGGGACCTCCGGTCGGGGGGCTACACCTTC CASTGDLRSGGYTF
TRBD1 - TRBJ2-3 TRBV20-1 TGCAGTGCTTCCGGGACAGGGGGTGGCTTGATACCAGATACGCAGTATTTT CSASGTGGGLIPDTQYF
- - TRBJ1-1 TRBV12-3/TRBV12-4 TGTGCCAGCGATGAAGCTTTCTTT CASDEAFF
TRBD2 - TRBJ2-1 TRBV6-5 TGTGCCAGCAGCCTCGGGACTAAGCTCGATGAGCAGTTCTTC CASSLGTKLDEQFF
TRBD2 - TRBJ2-7 TRBV27 TGTGCCAGCAGTTTAGGGACTAGCGGGAGCGTCGAGCAGTACTTC CASSLGTSGSVEQYF
TRBD1 many TRBJ2-7 TRBV12-3/TRBV12-4 TGTGCCAGCAGTTTCGGACAGGGAGGCTCCTACGAGCAGTACTTC CASSFGQGGSYEQYF
TRBD1 - TRBJ1-2 TRBV6-5 TGTGCCAGCAGTCAGACCACAGGGGTGGTTGGCTACACCTTC CASSQTTGVVGYTF
TRBD1 - TRBJ2-1 TRBV7-3 TGTGCCAGCAGCTTAACGCCAACGCCGGGACAGGACAATGAGCAGTTCTTC CASSLTPTPGQDNEQFF
- - TRBJ1-4 TRBV5-1 TGCGCCAGCAGTGCCACCGGACGGTATAATGAAAAACTGTTTTTT CASSATGRYNEKLFF
- few TRBJ2-6 TRBV7-3 TGTGCCAGCAGCTTTTTGAGAGGCCGTGTCTCTGGGGCCAACGTCCTGACTTTC CASSFLRGRVSGANVLTF